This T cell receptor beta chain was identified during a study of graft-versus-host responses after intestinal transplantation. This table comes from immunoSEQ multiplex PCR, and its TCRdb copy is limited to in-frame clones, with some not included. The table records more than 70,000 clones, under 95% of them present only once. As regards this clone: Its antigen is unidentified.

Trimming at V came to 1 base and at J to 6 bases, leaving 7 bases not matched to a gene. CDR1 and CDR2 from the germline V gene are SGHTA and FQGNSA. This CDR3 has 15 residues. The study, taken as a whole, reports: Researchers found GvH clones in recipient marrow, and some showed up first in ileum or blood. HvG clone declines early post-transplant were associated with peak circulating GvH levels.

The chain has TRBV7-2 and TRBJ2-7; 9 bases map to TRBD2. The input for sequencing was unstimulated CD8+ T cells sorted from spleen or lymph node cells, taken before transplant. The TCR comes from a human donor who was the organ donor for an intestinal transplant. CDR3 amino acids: CASSLVTAGGSEQYF. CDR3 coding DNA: TGTGCCAGCAGCTTAGTAACAGCGGGGGGTTCCGAGCAGTACTTC.